This TCR beta chain is drawn from a study of blood T cell repertoires in COVID-19. Study in general: T cells, B-cell-depleted T cells, or PBMCs supplied cDNA or gDNA.

The germline CDR1 and CDR2 sequences are MNHEY and SMNVEV (reference sequence). The CDR3 is made up of 18 amino acids. Trimming cost V 4 bases and J 0 bases; bases outside gene matches: 11. Authors' data handling: Quantification of nucleated cells was approximated via reference gene primer amplification. Here immunoSEQ multiplex PCR was the method, and the copy in TCRdb shows in-frame clones only, minus some. The D gene and trimming were derived from the DNA, and the V and J assignments and clone size from that table. The table records fewer than 85,000 clones, 87% of them present only once. Material: peripheral blood. This TCR was sampled from a man between 45 and 60 years old with active COVID-19. The V call is TRBV27, the J call TRBJ2-1, with 8 nucleotides matching TRBD2. The CDR3 protein is CASSSAGGAQFSYNEQFF. In DNA, the CDR3 is TGTGCCAGCAGTTCCGCCGGGGGGGCTCAATTCTCCTACAATGAGCAGTTCTTC.